These 17 T cell receptor beta chains were sequenced from one sample in a study of blood T cell repertoires in COVID-19. The protocol was immunoSEQ multiplex PCR, while the TCRdb copy is restricted to in-frame clones and leaves out a portion. Of around 30,000 clones listed, over 75% are singletons. Specimen: peripheral blood. These receptors all stem from a human donor in a cohort sampled during active COVID-19. The donor label of this sample is uncertain.

The chain links TRBV27 to TRBJ2-3, with 12 bases matching TRBD2. Germline V CDR1 and CDR2: MNHEY, SMNVEV (reference sequence). J was trimmed by 0 bases and V by 6 bases; bases with no gene match: 7. The CDR3 consists of 17 residues. CDR3 nucleotides: TGTGCCAGCAGACAAACTAGCGGGGGGACTAGCACAGATACGCAGTATTTT. This codes for CASRQTSGGTSTDTQYF.

This chain uses TRBV7-2 with TRBJ2-5, with 8 bases identical to TRBD2. This CDR3 spans 14 amino acids. In germline, CDR1 is SGHTA, CDR2 FQGNSA. After removal of 5 bases from V and 5 bases from J, the junction contained 7 bases not matched to a gene. The CDR3 coding sequence is TGTGCCAGCAGCATCGGGGGGGCCGGGGAGACCCAGTACTTC. Protein product: CASSIGGAGETQYF. Full variable domain (outside the CDR3, taken from reference TRBV7-2 and TRBJ2-5): GAGVSQSPSNKVTEKGKDVELRCDPISGHTALYWYRQSLGQGLEFLIYFQGNSAPDKSGLPSDRFSAERTGGSVSTLTIQRTQQEDSAVYLCASSIGGAGETQYFGPGTRLLVL.

V gene TRBV18 combines with J gene TRBJ2-7; D is unclear. Trimming took off 3 bases at V and 4 bases at J, with 10 bases between the two ends. The CDR3 consists of 13 residues. Germline CDR1 is KGHSH and CDR2 is LQKENI. This chain's CDR3 is CASSPVQSYEQYF. The CDR3, as DNA: TGTGCCAGCTCACCGGTACAGAGTTACGAGCAGTACTTC.

The chain couples TRBV7-3 to TRBJ1-5; TRBD1 aligns across 10 bases. CDR3 size: 20 residues. With 2 bases clipped from V and 9 bases from J, the junction kept 22 bases outside the gene matches. Germline lookup yields CDR1 SGHTA and CDR2 FQGTGA. The CDR3 DNA is TGTGCCAGCAGCTTATACGGAGTTGGGACAGGGGATTACAATGGTACGCCCCAGCATTTT. This sequence encodes CASSLYGVGTGDYNGTPQHF. Combining the CDR3 with reference TRBV7-3 and TRBJ1-5 gives the whole variable domain GAGVSQTPSNKVTEKGKYVELRCDPISGHTALYWYRQSLGQGPEFLIYFQGTGAADDSGLPNDRFFAVRPEGSVSTLKIQRTERGDSAVYLCASSLYGVGTGDYNGTPQHFGDGTRLSIL.

This chain links TRBV5-1 with TRBJ2-5; D might be TRBD2 (6 bases). The CDR3 is 16 amino acids. CDR1 is SGHRS and CDR2 is YFSETQ in the germline V gene. V lost 0 bases to trimming and J lost 1 base, with 13 bases between them. CDR3 coding DNA: TGCGCCAGCAGCTTGGGCGGGGAGGCGGGCCAAGAGACCCAGTACTTC. Translating it yields CASSLGGEAGQETQYF.

This clone occurred once. The chain carries TRBV19 and TRBJ2-2, with TRBD1 identical over 11 bases. Trimming cost V 7 bases and J 1 base; bases outside gene matches: 5. Germline V CDR1 and CDR2: LNHDA, SQIVND (reference sequence). CDR3 size: 16 residues. CDR3 DNA sequence: TGTGCCAGTACTAGGGACAGGGGGGTGAACACCGGGGAGCTGTTTTTT. Translating gives CASTRDRGVNTGELFF.

This clone is judged medium-sized. J is TRBJ1-2 and V is TRBV27, with TRBD1 as a possible D gene (6 bases). This CDR3 contains 16 residues. V was clipped by 5 bases and J by 0 bases, with 16 bases between them. Looked up from germline, CDR1 is MNHEY and CDR2 is SMNVEV (reference sequence). CDR3 nucleotides: TGTGCCAGCAGTCCAGGGGCATGGTCTGCTAACTATGGCTACACCTTC. As protein: CASSPGAWSANYGYTF.

The J gene is TRBJ1-3, the V gene TRBV6-2 or TRBV6-3; D is undetermined. Germline V CDR1 and CDR2: MNHEY, SVGEGT. V was trimmed by 3 bases and J by 1 base, leaving 7 bases between them. The CDR3 contains 14 residues. CDR3 DNA sequence: TGTGCCAGCAGTTATCGAGGGTCTGGAAACACCATATATTTT. Protein product: CASSYRGSGNTIYF.

Concerning this clone: The junction departs from germline at one end; a sequencing error may be responsible. V is TRBV5-4 and J is TRBJ1-2; D remains ambiguous. This CDR3 spans 13 amino acids. The germline CDR1 and CDR2 sequences are SGHNT and YYREEE (reference sequence). For the CDR3, the DNA is TGTGCCAGCAGCTTGGCGTCTAAATATGGCTACACCTTC. Translated: CASSLASKYGYTF.

The chain is built from TRBV6-5 and TRBJ2-1, with TRBD2 matching 8 bases. Germline V gives CDR1 MNHEY, CDR2 SVGAGI. The CDR3 sequence is 15 residues long. V lost 4 bases to trimming and J lost 6 bases; unmatched junction nucleotides: 8. CDR3 sequence reads: CASSLGLGGRNEQFF. The CDR3 nucleotides are TGTGCCAGCAGTTTGGGACTAGGAGGACGCAATGAGCAGTTCTTC.

The chain is built from TRBV5-5 and TRBJ1-2; tentative D call: TRBD1 (6 bases). Germline CDR1 reads SGHKS; CDR2 reads YYEKEE (reference sequence). CDR3 length: 16 amino acids. V was cut by 4 bases and J by 2 bases, with 18 bases left in between. The CDR3 loop is CASSRSGRGTNYGYTF. The DNA for the CDR3 is TGTGCCAGCAGCCGATCAGGCAGGGGAACGAACTATGGCTACACCTTC.

J is TRBJ2-7 and V is TRBV10-2; the D gene is possibly TRBD2 (5 bases). V lost 0 bases to trimming and J lost 6 bases, with 9 bases between them. The CDR3 consists of 13 residues. The germline V gene encodes CDR1 WSHSY and CDR2 SAAADI. CDR3 DNA sequence: TGCGCCAGCAGTGAGTCGACGGGAACCGAGCAGTACTTC. This gives the protein CASSESTGTEQYF.

The rearrangement joins TRBV27 to TRBJ2-7, with D possibly being TRBD1 (5 bases). Germline CDR1 reads MNHEY; CDR2 reads SMNVEV (reference sequence). V lost 3 bases to trimming and J lost 3 bases, with 9 bases between them. The CDR3 loop spans 13 amino acids. The CDR3 sequence is CASSFYQGYEQYF. The CDR3 DNA is TGTGCCAGCAGTTTTTACCAGGGCTACGAGCAGTACTTC.

This chain links TRBV3-1 (or the pseudogene TRBV3-2) with TRBJ1-6; the match to TRBD1 covers 9 bases. The J segment lost 9 bases and the V segment lost 3 bases, leaving 0 bases of the junction unmatched. Germline V lookup: CDR1 LGHDT, CDR2 YNNKEL (reference sequence). This CDR3 contains 13 residues. CDR3 nucleotides: TGTGCCAGCAGCCAGGGACAGGGTTCACCCCTCCACTTT. Amino acid sequence: CASSQGQGSPLHF.

The chain employs TRBV5-1 and TRBJ2-7, with 7 bases that match TRBD2. J lost 4 bases, V lost 2 bases, and 9 bases had no gene match. This CDR3 is built from 15 residues. Looked up from germline, CDR1 is SGHRS and CDR2 is YFSETQ. CDR3 nucleotides: TGCGCCAGCAGCTTTGATGGCGGGGGTAGGTACGAGCAGTACTTC. Translating it yields CASSFDGGGRYEQYF.

The J gene is TRBJ1-2, the V gene TRBV3-1 (or the pseudogene TRBV3-2); 8 positions match TRBD1. Germline CDR1 reads LGHDT; CDR2 reads YNNKEL (reference sequence). The V gene end was trimmed by 5 bases and the J gene end by 8 bases; junction bases not matched to a gene: 7. There are 13 residues in the CDR3. The CDR3 DNA is TGTGCCAGCAGCTCCCAGGGGGCGGGAGGCTACACCTTC. This sequence encodes CASSSQGAGGYTF.

The rearrangement links TRBV7-2 to TRBJ2-1, with 8 bases identical to TRBD2. V gave up 5 bases and J gave up 7 bases; unmatched junction bases: 10. The CDR3 extends over 15 amino acids. Germline V gives CDR1 SGHTA, CDR2 FQGNSA. CDR3 DNA: TGTGCCAGCAGCCCCCGGGGGGGGGCAGGGAATGAGCAGTTCTTC. This sequence encodes CASSPRGGAGNEQFF.